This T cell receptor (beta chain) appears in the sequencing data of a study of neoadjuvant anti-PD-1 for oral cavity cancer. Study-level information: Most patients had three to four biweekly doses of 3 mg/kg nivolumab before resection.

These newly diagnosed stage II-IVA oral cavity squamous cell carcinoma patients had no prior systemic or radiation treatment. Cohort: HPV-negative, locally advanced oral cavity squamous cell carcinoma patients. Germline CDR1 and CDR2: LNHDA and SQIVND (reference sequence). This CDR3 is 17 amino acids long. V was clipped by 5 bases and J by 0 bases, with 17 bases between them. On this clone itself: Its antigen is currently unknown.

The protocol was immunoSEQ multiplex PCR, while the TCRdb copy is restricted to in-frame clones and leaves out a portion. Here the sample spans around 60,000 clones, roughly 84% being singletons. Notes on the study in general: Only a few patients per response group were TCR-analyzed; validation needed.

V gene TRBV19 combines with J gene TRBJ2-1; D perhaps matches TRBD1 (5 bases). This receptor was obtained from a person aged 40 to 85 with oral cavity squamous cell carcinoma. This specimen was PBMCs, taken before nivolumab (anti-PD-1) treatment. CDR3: CASSGVGRTSSYNEQFF. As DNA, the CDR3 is TGTGCCAGTAGTGGGGTGGGCAGGACAAGCTCCTACAATGAGCAGTTCTTC.